These 25 T cell receptor beta chains originate from one sample sequenced in a study of immune evolution from preneoplasia to lung adenocarcinoma. Assay used: immunoSEQ multiplex PCR; TCRdb lists only in-frame clones, some missing. The sample has about 5,700 clones, around 81% seen once. Sequencing was done on a sample of FFPE normal lung tissue adjacent to the tumor. The receptors were gathered from a person aged 45-69 years with lung adenocarcinoma.

The V gene is TRBV11-3, the J gene TRBJ2-7; the match to TRBD2 covers 8 bases. The V segment lost 5 bases and the J segment 3 bases; nucleotides outside the gene matches: 12. The CDR3 is 16 residues long. Germline loops: CDR1 SGHNT, CDR2 YENEEA. The CDR3 nucleotides read TGTGCCAGCAGCGACCCGGGACGGGGGGGAGGCTACGAGCAGTACTTC. It is translated as CASSDPGRGGGYEQYF.

V gene TRBV29-1 combines with J gene TRBJ1-2, with D perhaps TRBD1 (5 bases). The CDR3 is 13 residues long. Germline V gene sequence: CDR1 SQVTM, CDR2 ANQGSEA. V was shortened by 7 bases and J by 7 bases, with 19 bases between the two germline ends. Here the CDR3 DNA reads TGCAGCGCCGAGTCGGGGGATGTACGTGGCTACACCTTC. This sequence encodes CSAESGDVRGYTF.

The rearrangement links TRBV9 to TRBJ2-2; D is uncertain. Trimming took off 0 bases at V and 7 bases at J, with 7 bases between the two ends. The CDR3 is made up of 13 amino acids. The germline gives CDR1 SGDLS, CDR2 YYNGEE. The CDR3 spells CASSVALFGELFF. Written as DNA, the CDR3 is TGTGCCAGCAGCGTAGCTTTGTTCGGGGAGCTGTTTTTT.

This clone was observed a single time. V and J are TRBV6-6 and TRBJ1-4, with D tentatively TRBD1 (6 bases). Germline V gives CDR1 MNHNY, CDR2 SVGAGI (reference sequence). V gave up 8 bases and J gave up 4 bases, with 14 bases separating them. CDR3 length equals 14 residues. The CDR3 DNA follows: TGTGCCAGCGAAACGACAGGCCTTAATGAAAAACTGTTTTTT. This sequence encodes CASETTGLNEKLFF.

This clone has only a few counts. CDR3 bases: TGTGCCAGCAGCCTTGGGACAGCCTATGGCTACACCTTC. Amino acids: CASSLGTAYGYTF. The chain uses TRBV11-3 and TRBJ1-2, with TRBD1 matching 7 bases. The germline gives CDR1 SGHNT, CDR2 YENEEA. The CDR3 is 13 residues long. Trimming removed 5 bases from V and 4 bases from J; junction bases left unmatched: 4. The variable domain in full, with the rest retrieved from reference TRBV11-3 and TRBJ1-2, is EAGVVQSPRYKIIEKKQPVAFWCNPISGHNTLYWYLQNLGQGPELLIRYENEEAVDDSQLPKDRFSAERLKGVDSTLKIQPAELGDSAVYLCASSLGTAYGYTFGSGTRLTVV.

This clone came up a few times. This chain uses TRBV5-1 with TRBJ2-7, with 8 nucleotides matching TRBD1. The V and J ends lost 0 bases and 3 bases, in that order; junction bases with no gene match: 5. The CDR3 extends over 15 amino acids. Germline CDR1 SGHRS, CDR2 YFSETQ. CDR3 nucleotide sequence: TGCGCCAGCAGCTTGGATACAGGGGGACGCTACGAGCAGTACTTC. Translating it yields CASSLDTGGRYEQYF.

This sequence joins TRBV4-2 and TRBJ1-1; weak D call: TRBD1 (6 bases). V lost 0 bases to trimming and J lost 6 bases, with 11 bases between them. CDR1 and CDR2 (germline): LGHNA, YNFKEQ. CDR3 size: 14 residues. CDR3 DNA: TGTGCCAGCAGCCAAGAACAGGGTGGCGCTGAAGCTTTCTTT. The encoded protein is CASSQEQGGAEAFF.

The gene calls are TRBV9 and TRBJ2-3; 8 positions match TRBD2. The junction had 7 bases not matched to a gene; V was cut back by 2 bases and J by 5 bases. The CDR3 loop spans 15 amino acids. Germline lookup yields CDR1 SGDLS and CDR2 YYNGEE. The CDR3 DNA is TGTGCCAGCAGCGTTCACGGGAGGGCCTTAGATACGCAGTATTTT. As protein: CASSVHGRALDTQYF.

The CDR3 reads CASAKGSGGRPTDTQYF. CDR3 DNA sequence: TGTGCCAGCGCCAAGGGTTCGGGCGGCAGGCCCACAGATACGCAGTATTTT. The V gene is TRBV28, the J gene TRBJ2-3, with no clear D. CDR3 length: 17 residues. The V gene's germline CDR1 is MDHEN and CDR2 SYDVKM. The V and J ends lost 8 bases and 2 bases respectively, with 23 bases between them.

This clone was seen more than once but under ten times. This rearrangement joins TRBV4-1 to TRBJ1-4; 7 nucleotides match TRBD1. The germline CDR1 and CDR2 sequences are MGHRA and YSYEKL. Trimming cost V 2 bases and J 2 bases; bases outside gene matches: 8. The CDR3 length is 17 residues. The CDR3 nucleotides read TGCGCCAGCAGCCAACGACAGGGAATGGGGACTAATGAAAAACTGTTTTTT. Its translation is CASSQRQGMGTNEKLFF.

V gene TRBV28 combines with J gene TRBJ1-5; weak D call: TRBD1 (6 bases). This CDR3 is built from 17 residues. Germline CDR1 and CDR2: MDHEN and SYDVKM. The V gene lost 0 bases and the J gene lost 7 bases, with 19 bases spanning the gap. The CDR3 protein is CASSLWTGGGVLQPQHF. The DNA of the CDR3 is TGTGCCAGCAGTTTATGGACGGGGGGCGGTGTTTTACAGCCCCAGCATTTT. Full variable domain (outside the CDR3, taken from reference TRBV28 and TRBJ1-5): DVKVTQSSRYLVKRTGEKVFLECVQDMDHENMFWYRQDPGLGLRLIYFSYDVKMKEKGDIPEGYSVSREKKERFSLILESASTNQTSMYLCASSLWTGGGVLQPQHFGDGTRLSIL.

V gene TRBV29-1 combines with J gene TRBJ2-2; no firm D call. Germline V gene lookup returns CDR1 SQVTM and CDR2 ANQGSEA. The V end lost 3 bases, the J end lost 2 bases, and 13 bases lay between the germline ends. The CDR3 totals 15 residues. CDR3 region: CSVEFTARNTGELFF. The CDR3 DNA reads TGCAGCGTTGAGTTCACGGCGCGTAACACCGGGGAGCTGTTTTTT.

This chain links TRBV28 with TRBJ1-5; D is ambiguous. The CDR3 is made up of 14 amino acids. Trimming left V 4 bases short and J 6 bases short, with 13 bases between. From germline, CDR1 is MDHEN and CDR2 SYDVKM. CDR3 loop: CASSYSEQTQPQHF. CDR3 DNA: TGTGCCAGCAGTTATTCTGAGCAGACTCAGCCCCAGCATTTT.

The CDR3 loop is CASKRSAGPGYTF. The CDR3 region has the DNA TGTGCCAGCAAGCGGTCGGCAGGGCCCGGCTACACCTTC. The chain carries TRBV6-5 and TRBJ1-2, with D perhaps TRBD1 (5 bases). V was cut by 7 bases and J by 8 bases, with 17 bases left in between. CDR1 and CDR2 (germline): MNHEY, SVGAGI. This CDR3 comprises 13 residues.

This clone has only a few counts. This chain joins TRBV4-1 and TRBJ1-1; D uncertain. Germline values: CDR1 MGHRA, CDR2 YSYEKL. CDR3 length: 16 amino acids. Trimming left V 3 bases short and J 1 base short, with 15 bases between. CDR3 bases: TGCGCCAGCAGCCAGAAGCCTGACTCCGAGAACACTGAAGCTTTCTTT. Translating gives CASSQKPDSENTEAFF.

The rearrangement joins TRBV11-2 to TRBJ1-1, with D possibly being TRBD1 (5 bases). CDR3 length: 12 amino acids. CDR1 and CDR2 (germline): SGHAT, FQNNGV. Trimming took off 5 bases at V and 9 bases at J, with 13 bases between the two ends. CDR3 nucleotide sequence: TGTGCCAGCAGCCCGGGGGACGGGAAAGCTTTCTTT. Translated: CASSPGDGKAFF.

The chain is built from TRBV7-2 and TRBJ1-1, with D perhaps TRBD1 (6 bases). CDR1 and CDR2 from the germline V gene are SGHTA and FQGNSA. This CDR3 has 14 residues. Trimming took off 1 base at V and 7 bases at J, with 13 bases between the two ends. Here the CDR3 reads CASSLEGRGDEAFF. CDR3 bases: TGTGCCAGCAGCTTAGAGGGCAGGGGTGATGAAGCTTTCTTT.

The chain couples TRBV6-4 to TRBJ2-3, with a weak D call TRBD2 (7 bases). The CDR3 is made up of 13 amino acids. From germline, CDR1 is MRHNA and CDR2 SNTAGT. With 10 bases removed from V and 1 base from J, the gap between germline ends came to 12 bases. The CDR3 reads CATSRGRTDTQYF. In DNA, the CDR3 is TGTGCCACCTCGCGGGGGCGCACAGATACGCAGTATTTT.

J is TRBJ1-2 and V is TRBV5-6; a weak D match, TRBD1 (5 bases). Per the germline V gene, CDR1 is SGHDT and CDR2 is YYEEEE. V was trimmed by 5 bases and J by 7 bases, leaving 12 bases between them. The CDR3 runs 12 residues. CDR3 nucleotide sequence: TGTGCCAGCAGTCCAGGGCCCTCTGGCTACACCTTC. Translated, it gives CASSPGPSGYTF.

This chain links TRBV23-1 with TRBJ2-3; D not certain. TRBV23-1 is known as an ORF, though its function is uncertain. The ends were cut back, 4 bases at V and 2 bases at J, with 13 bases in the middle. There are 15 residues in the CDR3. CDR3 DNA sequence: TGCGCCAGCAGTCCCAATGGAACCTACACAGATACGCAGTATTTT. As protein: CASSPNGTYTDTQYF.

This clone was picked up one time. V gene TRBV2 combines with J gene TRBJ2-1; 14 nucleotides match TRBD2. Germline V CDR1 and CDR2: SNHLY, FYNNEI. There are 14 residues in the CDR3. Trimming at V came to 7 bases and at J to 8 bases, leaving 4 bases not matched to a gene. The CDR3 coding sequence is TGTGCCAGCAAACCGGGACTAGCGGGAGATGAGCAGTTCTTC. As protein: CASKPGLAGDEQFF.

V and J are TRBV30 and TRBJ2-3; D call uncertain. The CDR3 is 17 amino acids. Germline V gene data show CDR1 as GTSNPN and CDR2 as SVGIG (reference sequence). Trimming left V 0 bases short and J 2 bases short, with 18 bases between. For the CDR3, the DNA is TGTGCCTGGAGTGTATCCTTCCGCGCCCCCCTCACAGATACGCAGTATTTT. Translated, it gives CAWSVSFRAPLTDTQYF.

V usage is TRBV2 and J usage is TRBJ2-7; TRBD1 might be the D (5 bases). Germline V gene data show CDR1 as SNHLY and CDR2 as FYNNEI. The CDR3 is made up of 14 amino acids. The ends were cut back, 7 bases at V and 0 bases at J, with 13 bases in the middle. DNA of the CDR3: TGTGCCAGCAAGGCCCAGACAGCCTCCTACGAGCAGTACTTC. It specifies CASKAQTASYEQYF.

The chain employs TRBV2 and TRBJ2-2; D may match TRBD1 or TRBD2 (5 bases each). Germline values: CDR1 SNHLY, CDR2 FYNNEI. CDR3 length: 14 residues. The ends were cut back, 6 bases at V and 4 bases at J, with 12 bases in the middle. The chain's CDR3 is CASRTGTTTGELFF. The CDR3 DNA reads TGTGCCAGCAGGACCGGGACGACCACCGGGGAGCTGTTTTTT.

The chain has TRBV4-1 and TRBJ2-6; a possible D gene is TRBD1 (6 bases). Germline V CDR1 and CDR2: MGHRA, YSYEKL. V lost 5 bases, J lost 1 base, and 9 bases lay in between. There are 15 residues in the CDR3. The CDR3 region has the DNA TGCGCCAGCAGCAATACAGGGTCTGGGGCCAACGTCCTGACTTTC. As protein: CASSNTGSGANVLTF.